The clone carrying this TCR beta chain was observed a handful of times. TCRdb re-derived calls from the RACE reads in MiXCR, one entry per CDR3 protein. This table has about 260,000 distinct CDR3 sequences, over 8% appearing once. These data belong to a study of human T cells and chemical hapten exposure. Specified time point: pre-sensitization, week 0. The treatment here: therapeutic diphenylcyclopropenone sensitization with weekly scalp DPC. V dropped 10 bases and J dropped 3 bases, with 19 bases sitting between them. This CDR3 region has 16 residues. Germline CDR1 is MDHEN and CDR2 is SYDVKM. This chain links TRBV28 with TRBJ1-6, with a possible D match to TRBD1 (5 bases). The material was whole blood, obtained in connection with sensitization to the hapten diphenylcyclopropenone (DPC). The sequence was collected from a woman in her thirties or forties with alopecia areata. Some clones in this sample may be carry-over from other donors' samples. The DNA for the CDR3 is TGTGCCACCACACCCGGGACGGATAACTATAATTCACCCCTCCACTTT. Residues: CATTPGTDNYNSPLHF.